The 24 T cell receptor beta chains in this list originate from one sample, sequenced in a study of T cell changes during pregnancy in multiple sclerosis. TCRdb's copy holds only in-frame clones and misses some; the assay was immunoSEQ multiplex PCR. The profile shows 98,000 or so clones, approximately 93% of them singletons. The sample consisted of peripheral blood, taken after pregnancy. These receptors were collected from a female donor with multiple sclerosis, enrolled in a pregnancy study.

This chain uses TRBV5-1 with TRBJ2-5; a weak D match, TRBD1 (6 bases). V dropped 2 bases and J dropped 3 bases, with 11 bases sitting between them. The germline CDR1 and CDR2 sequences are SGHRS and YFSETQ. This CDR3 has 14 amino acids. The CDR3 nucleotides read TGCGCCAGCAGCTTAGGGGGAGACAAAGAGACCCAGTACTTC. Protein sequence: CASSLGGDKETQYF.

The rearrangement joins TRBV7-2 to TRBJ2-1; tentative D call: TRBD2 (5 bases). Germline CDR1 SGHTA, CDR2 FQGNSA. This CDR3 region has 14 residues. Trimming removed 1 base from V and 4 bases from J, with 8 bases in between. DNA of the CDR3: TGTGCCAGCAGCTTAGGGAGCGGATACAATGAGCAGTTCTTC. Translated: CASSLGSGYNEQFF.

The chain combines TRBV6-5 with TRBJ1-3; TRBD1 agrees at 7 bases. This CDR3 contains 15 residues. J gave up 1 base and V 6 bases, and 6 bases lay outside the gene matches. Germline values: CDR1 MNHEY, CDR2 SVGAGI. The CDR3 DNA sequence: TGTGCCAGCAGCAGAGACAGGGCTTCTGGAAACACCATATATTTT. This encodes CASSRDRASGNTIYF.

The chain links TRBV28 to TRBJ2-7; 9 bases align to TRBD1. Unmatched junction bases numbered 15, after V lost 7 bases and J lost 5 bases. This CDR3 has 16 residues. CDR1 MDHEN and CDR2 SYDVKM come from the germline V gene. Here the CDR3 DNA reads TGTGCCAGCAACCAGAATCCGGGACAGGGCTCGGACGAGCAGTACTTC. This encodes CASNQNPGQGSDEQYF.

This sequence joins TRBV7-8 and TRBJ2-7, with 7 bases that match TRBD2. Trimming cost V 5 bases and J 1 base; bases outside gene matches: 11. CDR3 length: 16 residues. The germline gives CDR1 SGHVS, CDR2 FQNEAQ. The CDR3 loop is CASSPPGLPLSYEQYF. For the CDR3, the DNA is TGTGCCAGCAGCCCACCGGGACTACCGCTTTCCTACGAGCAGTACTTC.

The chain links TRBV6-4 to TRBJ2-3; 16 positions match TRBD2. The length of the CDR3 is 16 residues. Germline CDR1 and CDR2: MRHNA and SNTAGT. Trimming took 3 bases from V and 4 from J; bases not matched to a gene: 1. DNA of the CDR3: TGTGCCAGCAGTGAGGGACTAGCGGGAGGGCCAGATACGCAGTATTTT. Its translation: CASSEGLAGGPDTQYF.

The rearrangement uses TRBV15 and TRBJ1-1, with D possibly matching TRBD1 (6 bases). Trimming cost V 2 bases and J 1 base, with 17 bases left between them. Germline CDR1 is LNHNV and CDR2 is YYDKDF (reference sequence). There are 17 residues in the CDR3. CDR3 DNA: TGTGCCACCAGCAGATCTGGTTGGACAGAACCGAACACTGAAGCTTTCTTT. Translated: CATSRSGWTEPNTEAFF.

This clone was seen once. In DNA form, the CDR3 reads TGTGCCAGCAGCCCTGGACAGATCTCCTACGAGCAGTACTTC. As protein: CASSPGQISYEQYF. The chain has TRBV5-4 and TRBJ2-7; D is possibly TRBD1 (6 bases). V lost 4 bases to trimming and J lost 0 bases, with 11 bases between them. This CDR3 is built from 14 residues. Germline assignment: CDR1 SGHNT and CDR2 YYREEE (reference sequence).

The chain joins TRBV15 to TRBJ1-3, with no clear D. The CDR3 consists of 16 residues. V was trimmed by 1 base and J by 0 bases, leaving 10 bases between them. CDR1 is LNHNV and CDR2 is YYDKDF in the germline V gene (reference sequence). Here the CDR3 reads CATSRAQLHSGNTIYF. Here the CDR3 DNA reads TGTGCCACCAGCAGAGCACAGCTCCACTCTGGAAACACCATATATTTT.

The chain carries TRBV25-1 and TRBJ1-1; D is uncertain. Trimming stripped 2 bases from V and 7 bases from J, with 17 bases between. This CDR3 comprises 15 residues. Germline CDR1 reads MGHDK; CDR2 reads SYGVNS. The CDR3 loop is CASSEPDDRGGEAFF. For the CDR3, the DNA is TGTGCCAGCAGTGAACCCGACGATCGGGGTGGTGAAGCTTTCTTT.

The rearrangement links TRBV6-5 to TRBJ2-7; D might be TRBD1 (5 bases). The V and J ends lost 2 bases and 3 bases respectively, with 11 bases between them. This CDR3 region has 14 residues. Germline V gives CDR1 MNHEY, CDR2 SVGAGI. The CDR3, as DNA: TGTGCCAGCAGTTACGGCAGGGCAGGCTACGAGCAGTACTTC. As protein: CASSYGRAGYEQYF.

The chain employs TRBV19 and TRBJ2-7; 11 nucleotides align to TRBD2. This CDR3 contains 16 residues. Germline CDR1 reads LNHDA; CDR2 reads SQIVND (reference sequence). Losses at the gene ends were 4 bases for V and 3 bases for J; bases not matched to a gene: 8. In DNA, the CDR3 is TGTGCCAGTAGTACCTCTCGACTAGCGGGAAACTACGAGCAGTACTTC. Its protein product is CASSTSRLAGNYEQYF. Combining the CDR3 with reference TRBV19 and TRBJ2-7 gives the whole variable domain DGGITQSPKYLFRKEGQNVTLSCEQNLNHDAMYWYRQDPGQGLRLIYYSQIVNDFQKGDIAEGYSVSREKKESFPLTVTSAQKNPTAFYLCASSTSRLAGNYEQYFGPGTRLTVT.

The chain recombines TRBV5-6 with TRBJ2-1; 10 bases fit TRBD2. Germline assignment: CDR1 SGHDT and CDR2 YYEEEE. Unmatched junction bases numbered 3, after V lost 0 bases and J lost 3 bases. The CDR3 is 16 residues long. CDR3 protein: CASSLDGLAVYNEQFF. The CDR3 DNA sequence: TGTGCCAGCAGCTTGGATGGACTAGCGGTCTACAATGAGCAGTTCTTC.

The chain uses TRBV7-9 and TRBJ2-5; D might be TRBD2 (5 bases). The CDR3 spans 15 residues. The V end was cut by 0 bases, the J end by 2 bases, with 10 bases between. CDR1 and CDR2 (germline): SEHNR, FQNEAQ (reference sequence). CDR3 amino acids: CASSLARVSQETQYF. The CDR3 nucleotides read TGTGCCAGCAGCTTAGCGAGGGTATCGCAAGAGACCCAGTACTTC.

The chain employs TRBV29-1 and TRBJ1-1; 7 positions agree with TRBD1. Trimming cost V 6 bases and J 0 bases; bases outside gene matches: 4. CDR1 and CDR2 from the germline V gene are SQVTM and ANQGSEA. CDR3 length: 13 amino acids. Here the CDR3 reads CSVLQGMNTEAFF. The CDR3 nucleotides are TGCAGCGTCCTACAGGGGATGAACACTGAAGCTTTCTTT.

V gene TRBV28 combines with J gene TRBJ2-7; 7 nucleotides align to TRBD1. CDR3 length: 15 amino acids. From germline, CDR1 is MDHEN and CDR2 SYDVKM. The V gene end was trimmed by 7 bases and the J gene end by 1 base; junction bases not matched to a gene: 10. CDR3 bases: TGTGCCAGCACCAATTCAGGGGGTAGTTCCTACGAGCAGTACTTC. Encoded protein: CASTNSGGSSYEQYF.

This clone was picked up one time. CDR3 nucleotide sequence: TGTGCCTGGAGTGGGCGACAGGGGTACGAGCAGTACTTC. This encodes CAWSGRQGYEQYF. The V gene is TRBV30, the J gene TRBJ2-7; 8 nucleotides match TRBD1. Germline CDR1 reads GTSNPN; CDR2 reads SVGIG (reference sequence). With 1 base clipped from V and 4 bases from J, the junction kept 3 bases outside the gene matches. The CDR3 spans 13 residues.

The chain joins TRBV7-2 to TRBJ2-1, with 9 bases matching TRBD2. Germline V gene lookup returns CDR1 SGHTA and CDR2 FQGNSA. The CDR3 consists of 17 residues. V shed 4 bases and J 4 bases; nucleotides not matched to a gene: 11. CDR3 DNA sequence: TGTGCCAGCAGCTATCATAGCGGGAGCCGCCTTTACAATGAGCAGTTCTTC. Translation: CASSYHSGSRLYNEQFF.

The rearrangement links TRBV5-1 to TRBJ2-7; tentatively, D is TRBD2 (6 bases). Trimming left V 0 bases short and J 5 bases short, with 9 bases between. This CDR3 is built from 13 residues. CDR1 is SGHRS and CDR2 is YFSETQ in the germline V gene. As DNA, the CDR3 is TGCGCCAGCAGCTTGGCTCCGGGAGACGAGCAGTACTTC. Its protein is CASSLAPGDEQYF.

V and J are TRBV30 and TRBJ2-3; tentatively, D is TRBD2 (5 bases). Per the germline V gene, CDR1 is GTSNPN and CDR2 is SVGIG (reference sequence). The CDR3 loop spans 13 amino acids. Trimming took off 3 bases at V and 4 bases at J, with 11 bases between the two ends. CDR3 DNA: TGTGCCTGGAGCACCCTAGCCTCAGATACGCAGTATTTT. This encodes CAWSTLASDTQYF.

The chain joins TRBV5-4 to TRBJ1-2; tentative D call: TRBD1 (6 bases). V gave up 4 bases and J gave up 7 bases, with 20 bases separating them. Germline V gives CDR1 SGHNT, CDR2 YYREEE (reference sequence). The CDR3 has 15 amino acids. For the CDR3, the DNA is TGTGCCAGCAGCGACCCGGGCAGGGGTAGTAGTGGCTACACCTTC. This translates into CASSDPGRGSSGYTF.

The chain couples TRBV5-1 to TRBJ1-2; D is possibly TRBD1 (5 bases). This CDR3 region has 17 residues. Germline V gene sequence: CDR1 SGHRS, CDR2 YFSETQ. V was pared by 0 bases and J by 8 bases, with 23 bases between. The CDR3 coding sequence is TGCGCCAGCAGCTTGGGTGGGGATGGGGCAACCCTACGCGGCTACACCTTC. Translation gives CASSLGGDGATLRGYTF.

This clone was seen only once. J is TRBJ1-1 and V is TRBV5-4, with a possible D match to TRBD1 (6 bases). V lost 1 base and J 5 bases, leaving 12 bases between the germline ends. This CDR3 is built from 14 residues. Looked up from germline, CDR1 is SGHNT and CDR2 is YYREEE (reference sequence). CDR3 sequence reads: CASSLTGRKTEAFF. Here the CDR3 DNA reads TGTGCCAGCAGCTTGACAGGGCGCAAGACTGAAGCTTTCTTT. The full variable domain, its missing parts supplied by reference TRBV5-4 and TRBJ1-1, is ETGVTQSPTHLIKTRGQQVTLRCSSQSGHNTVSWYQQALGQGPQFIFQYYREEENGRGNFPPRFSGLQFPNYSSELNVNALELDDSALYLCASSLTGRKTEAFFGQGTRLTVV.

This chain joins TRBV30 and TRBJ2-1; the match to TRBD2 covers 9 bases. Germline CDR1 GTSNPN, CDR2 SVGIG (reference sequence). The CDR3 spans 13 residues. CDR3 nucleotide sequence: TGTGGGTTCGGTAGCGGGAGAGGCTATGAGCAGTTCTTC. Translated: CGFGSGRGYEQFF.